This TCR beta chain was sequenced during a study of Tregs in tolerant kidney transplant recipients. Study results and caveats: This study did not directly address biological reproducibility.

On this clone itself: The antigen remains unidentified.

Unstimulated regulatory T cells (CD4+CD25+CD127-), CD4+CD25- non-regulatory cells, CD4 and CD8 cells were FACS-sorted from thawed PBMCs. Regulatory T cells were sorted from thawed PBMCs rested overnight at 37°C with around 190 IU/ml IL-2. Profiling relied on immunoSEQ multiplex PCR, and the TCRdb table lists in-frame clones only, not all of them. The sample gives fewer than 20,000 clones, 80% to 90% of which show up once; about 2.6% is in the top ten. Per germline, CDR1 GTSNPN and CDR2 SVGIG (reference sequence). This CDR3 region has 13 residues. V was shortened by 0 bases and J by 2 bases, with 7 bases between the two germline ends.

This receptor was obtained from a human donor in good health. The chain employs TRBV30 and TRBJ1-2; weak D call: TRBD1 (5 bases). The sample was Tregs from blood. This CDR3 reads CAWSVDSNYGYTF. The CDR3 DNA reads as TGTGCCTGGAGTGTCGACAGCAACTATGGCTACACCTTC.